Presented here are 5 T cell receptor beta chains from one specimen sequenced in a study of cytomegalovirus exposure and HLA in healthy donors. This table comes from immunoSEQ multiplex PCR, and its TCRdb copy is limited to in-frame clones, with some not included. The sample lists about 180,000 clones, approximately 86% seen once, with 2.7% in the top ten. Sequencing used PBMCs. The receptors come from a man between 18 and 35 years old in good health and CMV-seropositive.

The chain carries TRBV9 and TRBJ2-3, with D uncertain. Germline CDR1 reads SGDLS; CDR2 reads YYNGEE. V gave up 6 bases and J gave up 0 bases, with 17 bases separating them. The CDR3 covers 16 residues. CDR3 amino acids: CASTDSRDASTDTQYF. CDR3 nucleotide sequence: TGTGCCAGCACCGATAGTCGCGATGCTAGCACAGATACGCAGTATTTT.

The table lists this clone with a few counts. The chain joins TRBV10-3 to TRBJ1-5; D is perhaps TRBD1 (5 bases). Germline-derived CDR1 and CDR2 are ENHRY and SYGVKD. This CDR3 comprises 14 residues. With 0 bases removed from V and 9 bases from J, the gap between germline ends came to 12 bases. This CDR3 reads CAISESTLRGPQHF. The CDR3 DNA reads TGTGCCATCAGTGAGTCGACACTTAGGGGGCCCCAGCATTTT.

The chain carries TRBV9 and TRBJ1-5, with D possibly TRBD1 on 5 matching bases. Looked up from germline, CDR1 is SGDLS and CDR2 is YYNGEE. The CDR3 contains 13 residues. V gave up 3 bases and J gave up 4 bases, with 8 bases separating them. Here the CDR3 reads CASSGGTNQPQHF. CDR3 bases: TGTGCCAGCAGCGGAGGGACTAATCAGCCCCAGCATTTT. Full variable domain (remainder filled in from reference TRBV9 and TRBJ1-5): DSGVTQTPKHLITATGQRVTLRCSPRSGDLSVYWYQQSLDQGLQFLIQYYNGEERAKGNILERFSAQQFPDLHSELNLSSLELGDSALYFCASSGGTNQPQHFGDGTRLSIL.

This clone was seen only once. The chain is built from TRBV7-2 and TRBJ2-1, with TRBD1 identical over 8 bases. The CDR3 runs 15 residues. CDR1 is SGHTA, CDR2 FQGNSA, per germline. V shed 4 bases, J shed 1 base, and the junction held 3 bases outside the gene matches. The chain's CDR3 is CASSYDRGSYNEQFF. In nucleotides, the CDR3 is TGTGCCAGCAGCTACGACAGGGGTTCCTACAATGAGCAGTTCTTC.

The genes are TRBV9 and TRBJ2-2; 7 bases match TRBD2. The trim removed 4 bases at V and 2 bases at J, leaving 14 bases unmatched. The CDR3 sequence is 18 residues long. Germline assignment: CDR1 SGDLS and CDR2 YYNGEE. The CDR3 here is CASSLPPGEGRNTGELFF. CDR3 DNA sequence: TGTGCCAGCAGCTTACCTCCTGGGGAGGGCCGTAACACCGGGGAGCTGTTTTTT.